Listed here are 3 T cell receptor beta chains from one sample, sequenced in a study of T-cell reconstitution after alpha-beta-depleted transplantation in children. Study-level results: Diversity and T-cell counts at one year after transplant derived mostly from new T cells.

Unique molecular identifiers were incorporated when the TCRbeta library was constructed. TCRdb independently ran MiXCR on the PCR reads; one entry per CDR3 protein. The sample has fewer than 350,000 distinct CDR3 sequences, less than 9.5% seen once. Antigens for these TCRs are unknown. The source material was peripheral blood, sampled 360 days after TCRalphabeta/CD19-depleted stem cell transplant. The receptors shown here come from a female patient aged 2-9 years who had a stem cell transplant for Fanconi anemia, so the T cells may come from the graft donor.

This clonotype was seen many times. J is TRBJ2-7 and V is TRBV27, with a weak D call TRBD2 (6 bases). The CDR3 has 14 amino acids. Germline V gene data show CDR1 as MNHEY and CDR2 as SMNVEV (reference sequence). The V gene lost 6 bases and the J gene lost 2 bases, with 14 bases spanning the gap. CDR3 in DNA: TGTGCCAGCAGGGCCCTAGCGAACCCCTACGAGCAGTACGTC. Protein: CASRALANPYEQYV.

This clonotype occurred many times. This chain joins TRBV27 and TRBJ2-1; 7 bases are a match to TRBD2. With 6 bases clipped from V and 0 bases from J, the junction kept 5 bases outside the gene matches. Germline V gene data show CDR1 as MNHEY and CDR2 as SMNVEV (reference sequence). This CDR3 region has 15 residues. Here the CDR3 reads CASRWGGSSYNEQFF. The CDR3 nucleotides read TGTGCCAGCAGATGGGGGGGGAGCTCCTACAATGAGCAGTTCTTC.

The table lists this clonotype with many counts. The chain has TRBV5-1 and TRBJ1-1, with no clear D. CDR1 is SGHRS, CDR2 YFSETQ, per germline. This CDR3 spans 14 amino acids. The ends were cut back, 6 bases at V and 1 base at J, with 13 bases in the middle. The CDR3 DNA sequence: TGCGCCAGCAACAATGGAGGCGCGAACACTGAAGCTTTCTTT. It codes for CASNNGGANTEAFF.